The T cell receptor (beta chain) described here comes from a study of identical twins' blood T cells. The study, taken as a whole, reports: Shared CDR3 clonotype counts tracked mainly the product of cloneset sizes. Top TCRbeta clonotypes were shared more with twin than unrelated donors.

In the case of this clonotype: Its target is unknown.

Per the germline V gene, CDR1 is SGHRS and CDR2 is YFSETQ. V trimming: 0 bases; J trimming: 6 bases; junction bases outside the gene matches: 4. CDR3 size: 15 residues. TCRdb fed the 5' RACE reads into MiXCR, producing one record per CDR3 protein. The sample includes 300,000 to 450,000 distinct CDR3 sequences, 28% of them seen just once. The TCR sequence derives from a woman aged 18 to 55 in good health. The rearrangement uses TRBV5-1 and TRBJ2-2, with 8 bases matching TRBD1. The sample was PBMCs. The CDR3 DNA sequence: TGCGCCAGCAGCTTGGCCGACAGGGGATCCGGGGAGCTGTTTTTT. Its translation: CASSLADRGSGELFF.